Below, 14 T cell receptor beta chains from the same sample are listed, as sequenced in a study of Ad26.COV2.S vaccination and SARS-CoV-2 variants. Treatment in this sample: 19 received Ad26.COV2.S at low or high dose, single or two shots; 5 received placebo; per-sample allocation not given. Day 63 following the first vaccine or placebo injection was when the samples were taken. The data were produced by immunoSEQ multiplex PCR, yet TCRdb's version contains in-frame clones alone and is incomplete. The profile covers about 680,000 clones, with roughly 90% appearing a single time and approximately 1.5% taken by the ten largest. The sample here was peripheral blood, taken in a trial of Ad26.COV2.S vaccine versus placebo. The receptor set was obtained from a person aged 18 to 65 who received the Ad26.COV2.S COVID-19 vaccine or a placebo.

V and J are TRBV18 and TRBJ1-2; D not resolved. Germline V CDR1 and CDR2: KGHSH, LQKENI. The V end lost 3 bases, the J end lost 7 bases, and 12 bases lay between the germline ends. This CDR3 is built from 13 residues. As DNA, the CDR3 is TGTGCCAGCTCACCGAGACCAGGAACTGGCTACACCTTC. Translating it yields CASSPRPGTGYTF. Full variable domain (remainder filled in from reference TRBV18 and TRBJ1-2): NAGVMQNPRHLVRRRGQEARLRCSPMKGHSHVYWYRQLPEEGLKFMVYLQKENIIDESGMPKERFSAEFPKEGPSILRIQQVVRGDSAAYFCASSPRPGTGYTFGSGTRLTVV.

CDR3 sequence reads: CASSLGWGGSTDTQYF. The DNA of the CDR3 is TGTGCCAGCAGCTTAGGGTGGGGGGGTAGCACAGATACGCAGTATTTT. This sequence joins TRBV11-2 and TRBJ2-3, with 7 bases identical to TRBD2. This CDR3 contains 16 residues. Looked up from germline, CDR1 is SGHAT and CDR2 is FQNNGV. J lost 0 bases, V lost 1 base, and 4 bases had no gene match.

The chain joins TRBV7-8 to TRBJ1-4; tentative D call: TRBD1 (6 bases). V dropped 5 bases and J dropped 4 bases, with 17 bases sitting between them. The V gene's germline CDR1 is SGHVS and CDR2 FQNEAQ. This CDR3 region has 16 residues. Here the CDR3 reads CASSKRGGRVNEKLFF. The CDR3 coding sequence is TGTGCCAGCAGCAAGAGAGGGGGGAGGGTTAATGAAAAACTGTTTTTT.

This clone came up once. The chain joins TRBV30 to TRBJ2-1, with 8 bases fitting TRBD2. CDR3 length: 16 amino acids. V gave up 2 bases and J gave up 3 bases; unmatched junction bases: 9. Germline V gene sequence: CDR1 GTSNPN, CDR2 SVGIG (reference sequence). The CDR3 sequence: CAWSPTRTSSYNEQFF. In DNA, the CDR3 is TGTGCCTGGAGTCCTACCCGGACTAGCAGCTACAATGAGCAGTTCTTC.

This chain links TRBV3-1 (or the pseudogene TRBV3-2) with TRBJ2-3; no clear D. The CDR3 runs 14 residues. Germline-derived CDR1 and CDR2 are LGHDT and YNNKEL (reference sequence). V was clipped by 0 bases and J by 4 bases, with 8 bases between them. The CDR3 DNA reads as TGTGCCAGCAGCCAAGAGTGGAGTCCAGATACGCAGTATTTT. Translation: CASSQEWSPDTQYF.

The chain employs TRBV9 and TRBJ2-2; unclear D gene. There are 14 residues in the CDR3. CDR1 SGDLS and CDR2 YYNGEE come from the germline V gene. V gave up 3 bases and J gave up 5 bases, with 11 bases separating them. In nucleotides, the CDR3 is TGTGCCAGCAGCGCACAAGCCCGGACCGGGGAGCTGTTTTTT. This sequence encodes CASSAQARTGELFF. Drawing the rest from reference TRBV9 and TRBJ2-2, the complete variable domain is DSGVTQTPKHLITATGQRVTLRCSPRSGDLSVYWYQQSLDQGLQFLIQYYNGEERAKGNILERFSAQQFPDLHSELNLSSLELGDSALYFCASSAQARTGELFFGEGSRLTVL.

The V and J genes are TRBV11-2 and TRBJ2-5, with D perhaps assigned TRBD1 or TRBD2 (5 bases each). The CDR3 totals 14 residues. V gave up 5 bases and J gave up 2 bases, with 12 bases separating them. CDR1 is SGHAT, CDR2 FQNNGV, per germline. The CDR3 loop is CASSQRGTQETQYF. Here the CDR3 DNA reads TGTGCCAGCAGCCAGAGGGGTACTCAAGAGACCCAGTACTTC.

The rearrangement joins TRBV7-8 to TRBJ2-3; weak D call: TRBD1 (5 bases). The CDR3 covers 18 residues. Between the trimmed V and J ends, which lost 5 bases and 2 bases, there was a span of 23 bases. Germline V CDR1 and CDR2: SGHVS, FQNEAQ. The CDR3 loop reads CASSQGPGRETSTDTQYF. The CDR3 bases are TGTGCCAGCAGCCAAGGTCCGGGCAGGGAAACTTCCACAGATACGCAGTATTTT.

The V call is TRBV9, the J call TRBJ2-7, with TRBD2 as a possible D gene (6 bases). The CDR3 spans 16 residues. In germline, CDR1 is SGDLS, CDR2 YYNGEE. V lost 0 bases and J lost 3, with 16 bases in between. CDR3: CASSVGRQGGIYEQYF. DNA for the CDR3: TGTGCCAGCAGCGTAGGGCGGCAGGGCGGGATCTACGAGCAGTACTTC.

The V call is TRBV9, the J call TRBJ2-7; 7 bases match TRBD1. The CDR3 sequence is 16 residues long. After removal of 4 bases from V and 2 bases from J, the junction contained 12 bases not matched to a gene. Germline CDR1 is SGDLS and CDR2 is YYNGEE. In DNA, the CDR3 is TGTGCCAGCAGCCCACGGACCGGGACAGCCACCTACGAGCAGTACTTC. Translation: CASSPRTGTATYEQYF. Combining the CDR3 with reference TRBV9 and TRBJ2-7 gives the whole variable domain DSGVTQTPKHLITATGQRVTLRCSPRSGDLSVYWYQQSLDQGLQFLIQYYNGEERAKGNILERFSAQQFPDLHSELNLSSLELGDSALYFCASSPRTGTATYEQYFGPGTRLTVT.

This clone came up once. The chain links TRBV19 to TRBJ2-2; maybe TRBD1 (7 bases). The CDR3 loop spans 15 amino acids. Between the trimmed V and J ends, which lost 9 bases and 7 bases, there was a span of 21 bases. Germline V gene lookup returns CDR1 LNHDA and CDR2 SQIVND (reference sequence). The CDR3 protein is CASFSRDRGGGELFF. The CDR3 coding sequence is TGTGCCAGCTTCTCGCGGGACAGAGGAGGCGGGGAGCTGTTTTTT.

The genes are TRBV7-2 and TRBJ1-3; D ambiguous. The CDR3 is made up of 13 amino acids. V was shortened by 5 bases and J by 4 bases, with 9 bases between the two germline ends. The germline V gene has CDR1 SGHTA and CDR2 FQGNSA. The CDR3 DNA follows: TGTGCCAGCAGCCTAGGATTAGGAAACACCATATATTTT. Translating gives CASSLGLGNTIYF.

The CDR3 loop reads CASSQDSWAEGPYEQYF. CDR3 sequence (DNA): TGTGCCAGCAGCCAAGATTCCTGGGCCGAGGGGCCCTACGAGCAGTACTTC. V gene TRBV3-1 (or the pseudogene TRBV3-2) combines with J gene TRBJ2-7, with D possibly being TRBD1 or TRBD2 (5 bases each). The length of the CDR3 is 17 residues. The germline gives CDR1 LGHDT, CDR2 YNNKEL (reference sequence). Trimming stripped 0 bases from V and 2 bases from J, with 17 bases between.

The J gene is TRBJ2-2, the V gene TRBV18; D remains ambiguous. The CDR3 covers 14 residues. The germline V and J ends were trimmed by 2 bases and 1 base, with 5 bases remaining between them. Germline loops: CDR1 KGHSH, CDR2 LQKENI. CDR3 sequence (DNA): TGTGCCAGCTCACCAGCCGAGAACACCGGGGAGCTGTTTTTT. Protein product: CASSPAENTGELFF.